The rows below give T cell receptor beta chains drawn from one sample of a study of T cell responses to AZD1222 COVID-19 vaccine. Clones were read by immunoSEQ multiplex PCR, and TCRdb kept only the in-frame ones, dropping some. This table holds 150,000 to 200,000 clones, 80% to 90% found once. Sequenced material: peripheral blood, taken 28 days after the second AZD1222 dose. All receptors come from an adult who received the AZD1222 COVID-19 vaccine. Both conserved end residues are part of each CDR3. The D gene is left open where the match is weak. Not all rows give a size; the values are once, few, many and, for expanded clones, a class.

size,D,J,V,DNA,CDR3
.,.,TRBJ2-3,TRBV6-5,TGTGCCAGCACTCTAACTCTGGTTGATACGCAGTATTTT,CASTLTLVDTQYF
.,.,TRBJ2-1,TRBV7-3,TGTGCCAGCAGCTTAGAGACTAGAGACTCCTACAATGAGCAGTTCTTC,CASSLETRDSYNEQFF
.,.,TRBJ2-1,TRBV14,TGTGCCAGCAGCATAATGGGGGGTAGCTCCTACAATGAGCAGTTCTTC,CASSIMGGSSYNEQFF
.,.,TRBJ2-3,TRBV6-5,TGTGCCAGCAGACGGGGGCGCGGCACAGATACGCAGTATTTT,CASRRGRGTDTQYF
.,.,TRBJ2-1,TRBV7-9,TGTGCCAGCAGCGGACTACCCAATGAGCAGTTCTTC,CASSGLPNEQFF
.,.,TRBJ2-7,TRBV29-1,TGCAGCGTTGGGACTGGAACAGCCTACGAGCAGTACTTC,CSVGTGTAYEQYF
once,.,TRBJ1-1,TRBV25-1,TGTGCCAGCAGTGATAGGTCGGTTCAAGGCACTGAAGCTTTCTTT,CASSDRSVQGTEAFF
.,.,TRBJ2-7,TRBV27,TGTGCCAGCAGTTTATGGAGGGGCATCGACCCCAACGAGCAGTACTTC,CASSLWRGIDPNEQYF
.,.,TRBJ1-2,TRBV15,TGTGCCACCAGCAGAGATGGCTATGGCTACACCTTC,CATSRDGYGYTF
.,.,TRBJ1-5,TRBV19,TGTGCCAGTAGTATAGCAGGGTTGGGCAATCAGCCCCAGCATTTT,CASSIAGLGNQPQHF
.,TRBD1,TRBJ2-1,TRBV7-2,TGTGCCAGCAGCTTAGGGGACAGGACCTCCAATGAGCAGTTCTTC,CASSLGDRTSNEQFF
.,.,TRBJ1-1,TRBV19,TGTGCCAGTAGTGGCATGGCCCAGAACACTGAAGCTTTCTTT,CASSGMAQNTEAFF
.,TRBD1,TRBJ1-2,TRBV6-6,TGTGCCAGCAGTTACCCCGAGGGACAGGGGAACTATGGCTACACCTTC,CASSYPEGQGNYGYTF